The sequence of this TCR beta chain was determined in a study of CD8 T cells in ankylosing spondylitis. Study-wide results and caveats: What appeared characteristic of ankylosing spondylitis blood was a TCR beta motif of eight highly homologous variants. There was reportedly significant enrichment of clones that were disease-linked in matched ankylosing spondylitis synovial fluid.

Points on this clonotype: Its antigen is still unknown.

The CDR3 length is 16 residues. Germline values: CDR1 MNHEY, CDR2 SMNVEV (reference sequence). V trimming: 0 bases; J trimming: 1 base; junction bases outside the gene matches: 2. Using its own MiXCR run on the 5' RACE reads, TCRdb lists one record per CDR3 protein. The sample records roughly 450,000 distinct CDR3 sequences, approximately 26% being singletons. Sequencing was carried out using blood, either unsorted or a sorted T cell fraction (not recorded which). V and J are TRBV27 and TRBJ2-2; 7 bases are shared with TRBD1. This clonotype was obtained from a male donor with ankylosing spondylitis. CDR3 region: CASSLSGQLNTGELFF. CDR3 in DNA: TGTGCCAGCAGTTTATCGGGACAGTTGAACACCGGGGAGCTGTTTTTT.